This T cell receptor (beta chain) emerged from a study of T cell repertoires in cytomegalovirus infection. Study in general: An indication of both CMV infection and matching HLA type came from public TCR beta signatures. Broader study findings: Across the ex vivo response, the dominant clonotypes were HLA-C-restricted CMV-specific TCR beta clonotypes. Summed public TCR beta family frequency identified CMV carriers bearing the relevant HLA.

With 6 bases removed from V and 3 bases from J, the gap between germline ends came to 15 bases. The CDR3 sequence is 15 residues long. This clonotype was picked up many times. Its antigen is as yet unknown. From the reads, TCRdb called clonotypes with MiXCR, one entry per CDR3 protein. The table lists 650,000 to 850,000 distinct CDR3 sequences, roughly 29% of them singletons. The source material was cultured CD8+ T cells from PBMCs, sampled from culture after CMV antigen stimulation. The chain recombines TRBV12-3 or TRBV12-4 with TRBJ2-1; D possibly matches TRBD1 or TRBD2 (5 bases each). The TCR originated in a human donor in good health (CMV status not recorded). Some clones in this sample may be carry-over from other donors' samples. CDR3 nucleotide sequence: TGTGCCAGCAGGATCCGGGACCCTCTCTACAATGAGCAGTTCTTC. Protein product: CASRIRDPLYNEQFF.